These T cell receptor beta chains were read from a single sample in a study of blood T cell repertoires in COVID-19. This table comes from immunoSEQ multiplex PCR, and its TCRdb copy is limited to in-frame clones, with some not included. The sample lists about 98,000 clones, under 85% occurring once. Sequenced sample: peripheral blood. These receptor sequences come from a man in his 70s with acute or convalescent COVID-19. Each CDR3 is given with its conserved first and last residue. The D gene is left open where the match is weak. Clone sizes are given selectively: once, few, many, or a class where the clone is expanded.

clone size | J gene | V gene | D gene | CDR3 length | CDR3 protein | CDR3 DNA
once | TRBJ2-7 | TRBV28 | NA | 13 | CASSFTRGYEQYF | TGTGCCAGCAGCTTCACACGGGGCTACGAGCAGTACTTC
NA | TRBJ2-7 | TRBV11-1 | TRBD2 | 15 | CASSPGLTNTYEQYF | TGTGCCAGCAGCCCGGGACTAACCAACACCTACGAGCAGTACTTC
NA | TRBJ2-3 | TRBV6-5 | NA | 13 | CASSPLVRDTQYF | TGTGCCAGCAGCCCACTAGTGAGGGATACGCAGTATTTT
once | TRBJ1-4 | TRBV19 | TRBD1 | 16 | CASSKTGNVANEKLFF | TGTGCCAGTAGCAAGACAGGGAACGTTGCTAATGAAAAACTGTTTTTT
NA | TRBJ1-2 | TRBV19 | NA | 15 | CASSRLDDGNYGYTF | TGTGCCAGTAGCCGTCTCGATGACGGGAACTATGGCTACACCTTC
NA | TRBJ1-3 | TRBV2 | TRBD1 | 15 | CASSLQGARGNTIYF | TGTGCCAGCAGTTTACAGGGGGCTCGTGGAAACACCATATATTTT
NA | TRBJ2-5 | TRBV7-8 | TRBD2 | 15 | CASGVTSGVQETQYF | TGTGCCAGCGGGGTGACTAGCGGGGTTCAAGAGACCCAGTACTTC
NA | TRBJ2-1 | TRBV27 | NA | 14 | CASTDRSSYNEQFF | TGTGCCAGCACCGACAGGAGCTCCTACAATGAGCAGTTCTTC
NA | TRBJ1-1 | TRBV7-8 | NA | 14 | CASSLASYAAEAFF | TGTGCCAGCAGCTTAGCGTCGTATGCAGCTGAAGCTTTCTTT
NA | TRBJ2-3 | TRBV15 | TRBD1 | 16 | CATSRAGTGLTDTQYF | TGTGCCACCAGCAGAGCCGGGACAGGGCTCACAGATACGCAGTATTTT
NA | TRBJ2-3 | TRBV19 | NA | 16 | CASSIGVATSTDTQYF | TGTGCCAGTAGTATCGGGGTAGCGACTAGCACAGATACGCAGTATTTT
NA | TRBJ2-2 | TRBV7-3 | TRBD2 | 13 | CASSSREAGELFF | TGTGCCAGCAGCTCCCGGGAGGCCGGGGAGCTGTTTTTT
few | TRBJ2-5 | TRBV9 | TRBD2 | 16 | CASSATPGGGQETQYF | TGTGCCAGCAGCGCCACCCCCGGGGGGGGACAAGAGACCCAGTACTTC
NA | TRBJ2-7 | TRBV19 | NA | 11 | CASGSSYEQYF | TGTGCTTCCGGGAGCTCCTACGAGCAGTACTTC
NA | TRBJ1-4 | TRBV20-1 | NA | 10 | CSARGQGLMF | TGCAGTGCTAGAGGCCAGGGCCTGATGTTT
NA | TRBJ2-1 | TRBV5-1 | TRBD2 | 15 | CASSPGLAAYNEQFF | TGCGCCAGCAGCCCGGGACTAGCGGCCTACAATGAGCAGTTCTTC
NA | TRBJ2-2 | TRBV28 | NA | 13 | CASPSSGTGELFF | TGTGCCAGCCCCTCCTCGGGCACCGGGGAGCTGTTTTTT
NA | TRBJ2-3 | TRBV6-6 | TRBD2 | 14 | CASSYQKREATQYF | TGTGCCAGCAGTTACCAAAAGCGGGAGGCTACGCAGTATTTT
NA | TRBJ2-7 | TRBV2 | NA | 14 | CASSGGPLAAEQYF | TGTGCCAGCAGTGGAGGGCCCTTGGCGGCGGAGCAGTACTTC
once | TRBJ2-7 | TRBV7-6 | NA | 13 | CASSFGTAYEQYF | TGTGCCAGCAGCTTCGGGACTGCCTACGAGCAGTACTTC
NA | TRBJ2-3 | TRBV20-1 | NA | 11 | CSASILDTQYF | TGCAGTGCGAGCATTTTGGATACGCAGTATTTT
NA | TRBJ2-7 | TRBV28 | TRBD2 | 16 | CASTTTGRGSSYEQYF | TGTGCCAGCACTACAACGGGGAGGGGTAGCTCCTACGAGCAGTACTTC
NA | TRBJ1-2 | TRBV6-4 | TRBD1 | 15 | CASSDSTGGGYGYTF | TGTGCCAGCAGTGACTCGACAGGGGGCGGCTATGGCTACACCTTC
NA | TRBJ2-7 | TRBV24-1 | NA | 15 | CATSDHRDLSNEQYF | TGTGCCACCAGTGATCACAGGGACCTCTCTAACGAGCAGTACTTC
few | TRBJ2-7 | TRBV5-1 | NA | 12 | CASTASSYEQYF | TGCGCCAGCACGGCTAGCTCCTACGAGCAGTACTTC
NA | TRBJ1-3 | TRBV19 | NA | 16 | CASRTQPTLSGNTIYF | TGTGCCAGTAGGACACAACCGACACTCTCTGGAAACACCATATATTTT
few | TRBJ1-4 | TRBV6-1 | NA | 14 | CASSEFQGSEKLFF | TGTGCCAGCAGTGAATTCCAGGGTTCTGAAAAACTGTTTTTT
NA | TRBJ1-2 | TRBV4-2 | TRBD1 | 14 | CASSQPRQGIGYTF | TGTGCCAGCAGCCAACCCAGACAGGGGATAGGCTACACCTTC
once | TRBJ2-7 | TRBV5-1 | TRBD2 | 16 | CASSALAGIGSYEQYF | TGCGCCAGCAGCGCACTAGCGGGGATAGGCTCCTACGAGCAGTACTTC
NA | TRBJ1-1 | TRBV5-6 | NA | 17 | CASSLPGHDKRDTEAFF | TGTGCCAGCAGCTTACCGGGACACGACAAGAGGGACACTGAAGCTTTCTTT
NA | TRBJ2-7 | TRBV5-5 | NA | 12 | CASSLANYEQYF | TGTGCCAGCAGCTTGGCCAACTACGAGCAGTACTTC
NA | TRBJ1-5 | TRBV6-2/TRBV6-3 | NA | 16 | CASSYLAGKGNQPQHF | TGTGCCAGCAGTTACCTTGCCGGGAAGGGCAATCAGCCCCAGCATTTT
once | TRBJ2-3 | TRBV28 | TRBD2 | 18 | CASSLWGLGRGVTDTQYF | TGTGCCAGCAGTTTATGGGGACTAGGGAGAGGGGTCACAGATACGCAGTATTTT
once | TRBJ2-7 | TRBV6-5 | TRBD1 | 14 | CASSYRTGSYEQYF | TGTGCCAGCAGTTACCGGACAGGCTCCTACGAGCAGTACTTC